A single T cell receptor (beta chain) is shown here with its context. Its antigen is unknown. Authors' methods: CDR3 differences across clinicopathological groups were used to build a distant-metastasis classifier for papillary thyroid cancer. With MiXCR, TCRdb reprocessed the PCR reads. The authors' filters were not applied to this entry. The data show tens of thousands of clones, with roughly 21% seen just once and 28% held by the top ten. The source of the sample is a study of metastatic and nonmetastatic thyroid tumors. Overall study context: Both malignant and benign thyroid patients supplied peripheral blood and tumor or nodule tissue samples, across which the repertoires of these patients were then compared.

Study results and limitations: The study reportedly found significantly higher TCR beta diversity in malignant thyroid tumors than benign nodules, in blood and tumor.

Patients had received no treatment of any kind before thyroid surgery. V gave up 1 base and J gave up 2 bases; unmatched junction bases: 11. Germline CDR1 DFQATT, CDR2 SNEGSKA (reference sequence). This CDR3 has 16 residues. Source material: blood. The TCR comes from a female donor with papillary thyroid cancer or a benign thyroid nodule (not recorded which). Some clones in this sample may be carry-over from other donors' samples. This chain joins TRBV20-1 and TRBJ2-7; 7 bases fit TRBD2. The CDR3 nucleotides are TGCAGTGCTAGAGCTCCGTGGGGGGGGTTCGCCTACGAGCAGTACTTC. As protein: CSARAPWGGFAYEQYF.